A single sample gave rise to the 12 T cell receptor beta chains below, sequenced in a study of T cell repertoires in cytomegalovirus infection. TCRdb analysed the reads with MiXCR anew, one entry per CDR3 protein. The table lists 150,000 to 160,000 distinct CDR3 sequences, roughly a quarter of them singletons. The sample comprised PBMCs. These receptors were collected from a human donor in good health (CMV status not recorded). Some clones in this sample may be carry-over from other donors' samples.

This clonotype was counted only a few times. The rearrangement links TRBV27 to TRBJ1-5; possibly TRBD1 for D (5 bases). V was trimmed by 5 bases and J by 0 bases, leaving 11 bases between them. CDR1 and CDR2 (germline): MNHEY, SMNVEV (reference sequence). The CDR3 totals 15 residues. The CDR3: CASSATAYSNQPQHF. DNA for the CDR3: TGTGCCAGCAGTGCGACAGCTTATAGCAATCAGCCCCAGCATTTT.

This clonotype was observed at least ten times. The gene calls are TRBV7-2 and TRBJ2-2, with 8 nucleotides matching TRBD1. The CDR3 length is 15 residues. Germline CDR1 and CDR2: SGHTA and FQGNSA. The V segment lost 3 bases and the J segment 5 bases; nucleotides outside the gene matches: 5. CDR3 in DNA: TGTGCCAGCAGCTTTCAGGGGGCTGGGACCGGGGAGCTGTTTTTT. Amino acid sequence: CASSFQGAGTGELFF.

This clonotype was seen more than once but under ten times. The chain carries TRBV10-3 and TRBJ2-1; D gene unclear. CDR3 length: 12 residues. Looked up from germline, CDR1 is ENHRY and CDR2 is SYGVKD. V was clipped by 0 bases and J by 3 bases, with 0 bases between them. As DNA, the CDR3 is TGTGCCATCAGTGAGTCCTACAATGAGCAGTTCTTC. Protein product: CAISESYNEQFF.

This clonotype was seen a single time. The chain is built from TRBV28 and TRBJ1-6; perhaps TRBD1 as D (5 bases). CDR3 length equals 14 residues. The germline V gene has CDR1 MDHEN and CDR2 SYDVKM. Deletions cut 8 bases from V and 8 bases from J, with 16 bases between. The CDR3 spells CASQPGTADSPLHF. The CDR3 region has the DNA TGTGCCAGCCAACCCGGGACGGCCGATTCACCCCTCCACTTT.

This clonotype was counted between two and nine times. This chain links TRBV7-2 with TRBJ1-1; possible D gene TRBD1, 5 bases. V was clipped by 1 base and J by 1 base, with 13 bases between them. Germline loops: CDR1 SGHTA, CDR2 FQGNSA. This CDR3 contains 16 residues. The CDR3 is CASSLDPGPRNTEAFF. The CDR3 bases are TGTGCCAGCAGCTTAGATCCGGGACCGAGGAACACTGAAGCTTTCTTT. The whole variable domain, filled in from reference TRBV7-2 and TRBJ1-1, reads GAGVSQSPSNKVTEKGKDVELRCDPISGHTALYWYRQSLGQGLEFLIYFQGNSAPDKSGLPSDRFSAERTGGSVSTLTIQRTQQEDSAVYLCASSLDPGPRNTEAFFGQGTRLTVV.

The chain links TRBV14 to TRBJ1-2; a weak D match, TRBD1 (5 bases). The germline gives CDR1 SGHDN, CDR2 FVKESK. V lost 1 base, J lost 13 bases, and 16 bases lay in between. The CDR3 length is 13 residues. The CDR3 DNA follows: TGTGCCAGCAGCCAAGTGACAACAGGCGAGTGCACCTTC. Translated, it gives CASSQVTTGECTF.

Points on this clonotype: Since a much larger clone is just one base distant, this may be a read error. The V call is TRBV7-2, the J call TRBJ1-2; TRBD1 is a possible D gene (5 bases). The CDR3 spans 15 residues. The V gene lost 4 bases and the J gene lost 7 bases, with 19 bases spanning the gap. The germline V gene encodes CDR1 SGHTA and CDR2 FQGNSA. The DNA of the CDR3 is TGTGCCAGCAGCTCATTCGGGGGGACTGACGTTGGCTACACCTTC. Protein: CASSSFGGTDVGYTF.

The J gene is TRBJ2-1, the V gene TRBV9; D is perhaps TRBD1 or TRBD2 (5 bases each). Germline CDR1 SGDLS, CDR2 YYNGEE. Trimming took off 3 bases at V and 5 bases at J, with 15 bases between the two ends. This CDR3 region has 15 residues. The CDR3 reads CASSDLGERHNEQFF. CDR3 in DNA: TGTGCCAGCAGCGACCTGGGGGAACGGCACAATGAGCAGTTCTTC.

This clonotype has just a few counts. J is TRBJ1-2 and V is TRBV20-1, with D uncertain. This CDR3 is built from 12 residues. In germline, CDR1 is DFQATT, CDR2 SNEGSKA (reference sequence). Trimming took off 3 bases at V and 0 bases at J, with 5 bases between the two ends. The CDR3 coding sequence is TGCAGTGCTAGCTCACCTAACTATGGCTACACCTTC. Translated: CSASSPNYGYTF.

CDR3: CASSSPTVPIEQYF. In DNA form, the CDR3 reads TGTGCCAGCAGTTCTCCCACGGTCCCTATTGAGCAGTACTTC. The chain carries TRBV28 and TRBJ2-7, with unresolved D. This CDR3 has 14 residues. Per germline, CDR1 MDHEN and CDR2 SYDVKM. Trimming took 4 bases from V and 7 from J, leaving 17 bases between them.

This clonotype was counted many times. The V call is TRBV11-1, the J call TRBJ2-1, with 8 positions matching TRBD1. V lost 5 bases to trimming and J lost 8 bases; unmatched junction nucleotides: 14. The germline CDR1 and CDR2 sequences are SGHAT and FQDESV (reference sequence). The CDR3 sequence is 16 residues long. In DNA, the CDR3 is TGTGCCAGCAGCCTATCTACAGGGGGAGGAGTAGATGAGCAGTTCTTC. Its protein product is CASSLSTGGGVDEQFF.

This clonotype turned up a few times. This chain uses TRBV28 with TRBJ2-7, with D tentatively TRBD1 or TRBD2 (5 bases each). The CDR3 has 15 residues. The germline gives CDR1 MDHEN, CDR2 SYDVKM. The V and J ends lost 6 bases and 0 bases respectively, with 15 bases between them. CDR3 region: CASSLSGTGSYEQYF. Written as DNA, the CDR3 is TGTGCCAGCAGCTTGTCCGGGACGGGCTCCTACGAGCAGTACTTC.